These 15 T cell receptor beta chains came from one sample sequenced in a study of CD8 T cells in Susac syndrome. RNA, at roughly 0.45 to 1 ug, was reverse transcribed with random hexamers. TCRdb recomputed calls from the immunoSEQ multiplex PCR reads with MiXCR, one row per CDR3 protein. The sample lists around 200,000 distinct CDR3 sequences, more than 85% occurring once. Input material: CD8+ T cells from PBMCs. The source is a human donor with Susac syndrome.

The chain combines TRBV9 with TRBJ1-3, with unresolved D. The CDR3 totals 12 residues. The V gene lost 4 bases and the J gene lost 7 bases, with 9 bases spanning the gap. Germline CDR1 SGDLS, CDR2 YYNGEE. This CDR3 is CASSPNRNTIYF. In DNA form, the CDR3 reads TGTGCCAGCAGCCCGAATCGGAACACCATATATTTT. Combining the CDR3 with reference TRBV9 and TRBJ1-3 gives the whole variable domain DSGVTQTPKHLITATGQRVTLRCSPRSGDLSVYWYQQSLDQGLQFLIQYYNGEERAKGNILERFSAQQFPDLHSELNLSSLELGDSALYFCASSPNRNTIYFGEGSWLTVV.

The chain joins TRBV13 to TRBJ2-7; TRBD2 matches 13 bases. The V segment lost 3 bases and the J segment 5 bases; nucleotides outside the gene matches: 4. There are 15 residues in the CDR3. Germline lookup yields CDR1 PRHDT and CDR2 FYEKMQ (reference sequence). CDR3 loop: CASSLRTSGGHEQYF. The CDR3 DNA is TGTGCCAGCAGCTTGAGGACTAGCGGGGGCCACGAGCAGTACTTC.

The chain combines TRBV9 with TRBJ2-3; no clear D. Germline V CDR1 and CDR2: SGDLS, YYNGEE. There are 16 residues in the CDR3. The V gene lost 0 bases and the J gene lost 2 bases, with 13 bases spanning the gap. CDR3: CASSVEGSYHTDTQYF. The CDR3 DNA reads TGTGCCAGCAGCGTAGAGGGATCTTACCACACAGATACGCAGTATTTT.

CDR3 residues: CAWNWHLNTEAFF. CDR3 bases: TGTGCCTGGAATTGGCACCTGAACACTGAAGCTTTCTTT. The V call is TRBV30, the J call TRBJ1-1; D unclear. Germline V gives CDR1 GTSNPN, CDR2 SVGIG (reference sequence). V lost 4 bases to trimming and J lost 0 bases, with 9 bases between them. CDR3 length: 13 amino acids.

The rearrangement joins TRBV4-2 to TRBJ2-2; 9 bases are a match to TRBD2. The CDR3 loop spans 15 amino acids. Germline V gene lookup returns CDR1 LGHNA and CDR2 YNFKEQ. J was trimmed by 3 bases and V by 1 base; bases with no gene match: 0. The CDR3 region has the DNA TGTGCCAGCAGCCAAGGACTAGCGGACACCGGGGAGCTGTTTTTT. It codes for CASSQGLADTGELFF.

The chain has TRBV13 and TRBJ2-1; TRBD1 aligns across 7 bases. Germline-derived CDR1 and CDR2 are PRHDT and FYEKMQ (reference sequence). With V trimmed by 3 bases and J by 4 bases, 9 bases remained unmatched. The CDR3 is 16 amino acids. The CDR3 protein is CASSFMTGQNYNEQFF. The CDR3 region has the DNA TGTGCCAGCAGCTTTATGACGGGACAGAATTACAATGAGCAGTTCTTC.

The CDR3 DNA follows: TGTGCCAGTAGTCCACTACAGGGGGCCTCAGAAAAACTGTTTTTT. It specifies CASSPLQGASEKLFF. The V and J genes are TRBV19 and TRBJ1-4, with 9 nucleotides matching TRBD1. From germline, CDR1 is LNHDA and CDR2 SQIVND (reference sequence). This CDR3 is 15 amino acids long. The ends lost 5 bases at V and 8 bases at J; junction bases unmatched: 9.

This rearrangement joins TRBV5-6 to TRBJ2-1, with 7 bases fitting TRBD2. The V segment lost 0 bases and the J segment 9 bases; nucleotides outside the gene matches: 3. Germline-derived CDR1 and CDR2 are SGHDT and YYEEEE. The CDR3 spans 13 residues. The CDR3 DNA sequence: TGTGCCAGCAGCTTGGCCGGGGGGTTTGAGCAGTTCTTC. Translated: CASSLAGGFEQFF.

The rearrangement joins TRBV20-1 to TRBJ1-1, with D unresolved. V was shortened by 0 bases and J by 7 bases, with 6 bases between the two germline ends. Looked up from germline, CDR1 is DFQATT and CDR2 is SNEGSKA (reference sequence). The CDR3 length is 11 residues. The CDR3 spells CSARDVGEAFF. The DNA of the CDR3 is TGCAGTGCTAGAGATGTGGGTGAAGCTTTCTTT.

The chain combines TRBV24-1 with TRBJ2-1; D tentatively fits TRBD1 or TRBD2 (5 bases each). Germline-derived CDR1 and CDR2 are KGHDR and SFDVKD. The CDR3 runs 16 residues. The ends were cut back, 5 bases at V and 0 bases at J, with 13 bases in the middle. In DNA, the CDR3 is TGTGCCACCAGTGCCAACGAGGGACGCTCCTACAATGAGCAGTTCTTC. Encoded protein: CATSANEGRSYNEQFF.

The CDR3 spells CSATVVLAYEQYF. CDR3 bases: TGCAGTGCTACGGTAGTTCTAGCCTACGAGCAGTACTTC. The chain joins TRBV20-1 to TRBJ2-7, with D hard to call. Trimming stripped 4 bases from V and 2 bases from J, with 12 bases between. The CDR3 consists of 13 residues. Per germline, CDR1 DFQATT and CDR2 SNEGSKA (reference sequence).

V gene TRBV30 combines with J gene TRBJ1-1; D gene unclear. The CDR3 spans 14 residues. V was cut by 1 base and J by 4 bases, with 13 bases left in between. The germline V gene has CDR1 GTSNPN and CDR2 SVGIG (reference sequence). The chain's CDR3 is CAWSEVKSVTEAFF. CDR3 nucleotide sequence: TGTGCCTGGAGTGAGGTGAAGTCCGTCACTGAAGCTTTCTTT.

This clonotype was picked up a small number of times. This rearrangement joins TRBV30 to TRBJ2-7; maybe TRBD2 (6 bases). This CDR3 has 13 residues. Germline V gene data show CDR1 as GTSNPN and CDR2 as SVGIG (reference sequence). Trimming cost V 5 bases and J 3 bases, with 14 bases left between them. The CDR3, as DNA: TGTGCCTGGTCACGCGGCGGGGACTACGAGCAGTACTTC. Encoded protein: CAWSRGGDYEQYF. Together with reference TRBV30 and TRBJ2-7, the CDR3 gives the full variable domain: SQTIHQWPATLVQPVGSPLSLECTVEGTSNPNLYWYRQAAGRGLQLLFYSVGIGQISSEVPQNLSASRPQDRQFILSSKKLLLSDSGFYLCAWSRGGDYEQYFGPGTRLTVT.

The CDR3, as DNA: TGCAGTGCTAGAGAGCCCGGGGGCGCCTTCTACGAGCAGTACTTC. Its translation: CSAREPGGAFYEQYF. This chain links TRBV20-1 with TRBJ2-7; D is tentatively TRBD1 or TRBD2 (6 bases each). The CDR3 spans 15 residues. Germline values: CDR1 DFQATT, CDR2 SNEGSKA (reference sequence). Trimming stripped 0 bases from V and 3 bases from J, with 15 bases between.

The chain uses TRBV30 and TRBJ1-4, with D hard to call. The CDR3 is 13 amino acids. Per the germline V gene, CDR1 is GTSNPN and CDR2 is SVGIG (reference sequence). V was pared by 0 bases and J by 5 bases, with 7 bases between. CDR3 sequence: CAWSVRRNEKLFF. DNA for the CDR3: TGTGCCTGGAGTGTTCGGAGGAATGAAAAACTGTTTTTT.